Described below is a single TCR beta chain sequence and its context. What it recognizes is unknown. The sample is drawn from a study of T cell clones after liver transplantation. Across the study: In this trial, immunosuppression withdrawal was attempted within 2 years of liver transplant. Study results and limitations: Circulating graft-donor-reactive CD4 TCRbeta sequences fell significantly post-transplant in most of the 8 subjects. Low donor cell numbers restricted donor-reactive repertoire measurement in a couple of subjects.

Clones were sequenced by immunoSEQ multiplex PCR, and TCRdb holds only the in-frame ones, with some missing. The top ten clones hold 24% of a sample with over 8,500 clones, 71% of them seen once. The germline CDR1 and CDR2 sequences are SGHTA and FQGNSA. The V and J ends lost 3 bases and 0 bases respectively, with 10 bases between them. The CDR3 has 15 amino acids. The specimen comprised CD4+ T cells from blood, sampled about 2.5 years after liver transplant. This TCR derives from a human patient who received a liver transplant. Certain T cells may be donor cells from the graft. This rearrangement joins TRBV7-2 to TRBJ2-3; D is perhaps TRBD1 (5 bases). The CDR3 sequence is CASSLGLTSTDTQYF. The CDR3 coding sequence is TGTGCCAGCAGCTTGGGGCTGACTAGCACAGATACGCAGTATTTT.